The rows below give T cell receptor beta chains drawn from one sample of a study of T cell changes during pregnancy in multiple sclerosis. The data were produced by immunoSEQ multiplex PCR, yet TCRdb's version contains in-frame clones alone and is incomplete. The sample has some 52,000 clones, approximately 90% seen once. The sequencing used CD4+ T cells from peripheral blood mononuclear cells, collected before pregnancy. The receptors were gathered from a female donor with multiple sclerosis, enrolled in a pregnancy study. Each CDR3 is given with its conserved first and last residue. D genes are given only for firm matches. Size is omitted from some rows. Given values are once, few, many or a class for expanded clones.

clone size	D gene	J gene	V gene	CDR3 DNA	CDR3 protein
-	TRBD2	TRBJ2-7	TRBV5-4	TGTGCCAGCAGCCTAGCGGGAAACCTTCTCTCCTACGAGCAGTACTTC	CASSLAGNLLSYEQYF
-	TRBD1	TRBJ1-4	TRBV6-5	TGTGCCAGCAGTTCCGGGACAGGGTATGAAAAACTGTTTTTT	CASSSGTGYEKLFF
once	TRBD1	TRBJ2-3	TRBV6-1	TGTGCCAGCAGTGGGGGAGTAGGGACAGGGAGCACAGATACGCAGTATTTT	CASSGGVGTGSTDTQYF
once	-	TRBJ2-7	TRBV4-1	TGCGCCAGCAGCTATCGGGACAAAGGCTACGAGCAGTACTTC	CASSYRDKGYEQYF
-	TRBD2	TRBJ2-5	TRBV2	TGTGCCAGCAGTTTGGGACTAGCGGGCGAGACCCAGTACTTC	CASSLGLAGETQYF
-	-	TRBJ2-2	TRBV19	TGTGCCAGTAAGATCACGGGGGAGGCCGGGGAGCTGTTTTTT	CASKITGEAGELFF
-	TRBD1	TRBJ2-1	TRBV18	TGTGCCAGCTCACCTACAGAGTCGGACAGGCGTAATGAGCAGTTCTTC	CASSPTESDRRNEQFF
once	-	TRBJ2-5	TRBV2	TGTGCCAGCAGGGGCATGGGTCTGAGCCAAGAGACCCAGTACTTC	CASRGMGLSQETQYF
-	-	TRBJ1-5	TRBV28	TGTGCCAGCAGTCCTGGACAGTTCAATCAGCCCCAGCATTTT	CASSPGQFNQPQHF
-	TRBD1	TRBJ2-1	TRBV10-3	TGTGCCATCAAAGGGGGCTTGGAGAATGAGCAGTTCTTC	CAIKGGLENEQFF
once	-	TRBJ2-5	TRBV5-1	TGCGCCAGCAGCTTTGGAGGGTTCCAAGAGACCCAGTACTTC	CASSFGGFQETQYF
once	-	TRBJ2-2	TRBV7-8	TGTGCCAGCAGCTTAAGCCTGAACACCGGGGAGCTGTTTTTT	CASSLSLNTGELFF
-	-	TRBJ1-2	TRBV28	TGTGCCAGCAGTACCTCCATTGACAGGCGGGCTGGCTACACCTTC	CASSTSIDRRAGYTF
-	-	TRBJ2-5	TRBV19	TGTGCCAGTAACGTCCGGGTGAGCGAAGAGACCCAGTACTTC	CASNVRVSEETQYF
-	-	TRBJ2-3	TRBV4-1	TGCGCCAGCAGCCAAGTATCCCCCACAGATACGCAGTATTTT	CASSQVSPTDTQYF
-	TRBD1	TRBJ1-2	TRBV28	TGTGCCAGCAGTCTCGGGACAGCGCACTATGGCTACACCTTC	CASSLGTAHYGYTF
-	TRBD1	TRBJ2-7	TRBV28	TGTGCCAGCAGTGGACCGGGACAGGGACAATGGTACGAGCAGTACTTC	CASSGPGQGQWYEQYF
-	-	TRBJ2-3	TRBV7-9	TGTGCCAGCAGCACCCAGACAGATACGCAGTATTTT	CASSTQTDTQYF
-	-	TRBJ2-2	TRBV21-1	TGTGCCGGGCCCGGGACTTCCATGACCGGGGAGCTGTTTTTT	CAGPGTSMTGELFF
-	-	TRBJ1-1	TRBV25-1	TGTGCCAGCAGTGAGAACAGTAACACTGAAGCTTTCTTT	CASSENSNTEAFF
-	-	TRBJ1-1	TRBV7-2	TGTGCCAGCAGGGAAGATCCGAGCGACACTGAAGCTTTCTTT	CASREDPSDTEAFF
-	TRBD1	TRBJ1-5	TRBV5-8	TGTGCCAGCAGCTTAGGACAGGGGGGAGGCAATCAGCCCCAGCATTTT	CASSLGQGGGNQPQHF
-	TRBD2	TRBJ2-1	TRBV5-1	TGCGCCAGCAGCCTGGGGGGGACTAGCGGGAGGGGGCCGGAGCAGTTCTTC	CASSLGGTSGRGPEQFF
-	TRBD2	TRBJ2-3	TRBV7-6	TGTGCCAGCAGCTTTCAAAGCGGGAGAAGCACAGATACGCAGTATTTT	CASSFQSGRSTDTQYF
-	-	TRBJ2-2	TRBV5-4	TGTGCCAGCAGCTTGCCCGGGGGTGGCGGGGAGCTGTTTTTT	CASSLPGGGGELFF
-	-	TRBJ2-2	TRBV21-1	TGTGCCAGCAGCTTGGTGAAAACTAGGACCGGGGAGCTGTTTTTT	CASSLVKTRTGELFF
-	TRBD1	TRBJ2-6	TRBV27	TGTGCCAGCAGGGAAGGGGACAGGGGGCGCGCTGGGGCCAACGTCCTGACTTTC	CASREGDRGRAGANVLTF
-	-	TRBJ1-1	TRBV7-9	TGTGCCAGCAGCTTCAGGGAGAACACTGAAGCTTTCTTT	CASSFRENTEAFF
-	TRBD2	TRBJ2-5	TRBV11-2	TGTGCCAGCAGCTCCACTATAGGTAGCGGGAGCCAAGAGACCCAGTACTTC	CASSSTIGSGSQETQYF
-	TRBD2	TRBJ2-5	TRBV4-3	TGCGCCAGCAGCCAAGATGTGGGCGGGAGAGAGACCCAGTACTTC	CASSQDVGGRETQYF
-	TRBD1	TRBJ2-5	TRBV2	TGTGCCAGCTCGGGACAGGGGGCCGGAGAGACCCAGTACTTC	CASSGQGAGETQYF
-	-	TRBJ2-7	TRBV4-3	TGCGCCAGCAGCCCATATATTGGGGGTAGCGGAACCTACGAGCAGTACTTC	CASSPYIGGSGTYEQYF
once	-	TRBJ1-1	TRBV27	TGTGCCAGCAGCTCTCTTGAGGCGTACACTGAAGCTTTCTTT	CASSSLEAYTEAFF
-	TRBD2	TRBJ2-1	TRBV5-1	TGCGCCAGCAGCTTGGCCGCTGGCGGGAGGACGGGTGAGCAGTTCTTC	CASSLAAGGRTGEQFF